This T cell receptor beta chain was recovered during a study of T cells after somatic rescue of genetic block. TCRdb's copy holds only in-frame clones and misses some; the assay was immunoSEQ multiplex PCR. This sample has some 74,000 clones, with approximately 91% found just once. Germline V gives CDR1 LGHNA, CDR2 YSLEER. The CDR3 is 16 residues long. Trimming cost V 1 base and J 2 bases, with 13 bases left between them. The rearrangement joins TRBV4-3 to TRBJ2-3, with TRBD1 as a possible D gene (6 bases). Sequenced input: peripheral blood mononuclear cells (PBMCs). The receptor's source is a young man. The CDR3, as DNA: TGCGCCAGCAGCCAAGGAACGACAGGACCCACAGATACGCAGTATTTT. Its translation: CASSQGTTGPTDTQYF.